What follows are 30 T cell receptor beta chains derived from one specimen sequenced in a study of a mutant IDH1 vaccine in newly diagnosed glioma. Time point described: week 5, during vaccination. Every vaccination contained 300 ug of the mutant IDH1 20-mer peptide and was paired with topical imiquimod. Their antigen targets remain unknown. The assay was immunoSEQ multiplex PCR, and TCRdb's table has in-frame clones only and misses some. The profile shows around 34,000 clones, more than 55% of them singletons. The material sequenced was PBMCs, taken from a glioma patient whose treatment included an IDH1 peptide vaccine. The receptors come from a woman aged 18-30 years with glioma.

The V call is TRBV10-2, the J call TRBJ2-1, with 9 positions matching TRBD2. V lost 0 bases, J lost 9 bases, and 6 bases stayed unmatched. Germline CDR1 is WSHSY and CDR2 is SAAADI. CDR3 length: 15 residues. CDR3 sequence (DNA): TGCGCCAGCAGTGAGTCTCCCGGGACTAGCAGTGAGCAGTTCTTC. Residues: CASSESPGTSSEQFF.

The V and J genes are TRBV4-3 and TRBJ2-1; D unresolved. V lost 0 bases and J lost 2, with 5 bases in between. The CDR3 consists of 14 residues. The germline V gene has CDR1 LGHNA and CDR2 YSLEER. CDR3 in amino acids: CASSQDGAYNEQFF. The DNA for the CDR3 is TGCGCCAGCAGCCAAGACGGAGCCTACAATGAGCAGTTCTTC.

This clone has a handful of counts. CDR3 loop: CASSLAGTLPEKLFF. For the CDR3, the DNA is TGCGCCAGCAGCTTGGCCGGGACCCTTCCTGAAAAACTGTTTTTT. The chain joins TRBV5-1 to TRBJ1-4, with D possibly matching TRBD1 (5 bases). V lost 0 bases and J 7 bases, leaving 13 bases between the germline ends. CDR1 SGHRS and CDR2 YFSETQ come from the germline V gene. The CDR3 sequence is 15 residues long.

There are a few counts of this clone. The chain uses TRBV7-6 and TRBJ2-2; 7 bases line up with TRBD1. Germline V gene lookup returns CDR1 SGHVS and CDR2 FNYEAQ. J lost 1 base, V lost 11 bases, and 7 bases had no gene match. CDR3 length equals 14 residues. CDR3 protein: CAGTGDMNTGELFF. DNA for the CDR3: TGTGCCGGCACAGGGGACATGAACACCGGGGAGCTGTTTTTT.

This clone was detected only a few times. V usage is TRBV11-2 and J usage is TRBJ1-6; 8 bases are a match to TRBD1. V shed 4 bases, J shed 10 bases, and the junction held 9 bases outside the gene matches. The CDR3 runs 15 residues. Germline V lookup: CDR1 SGHAT, CDR2 FQNNGV. In nucleotides, the CDR3 is TGTGCCAGCAGCTCTCGGACAGGGTGGCAATCACCCCTCCACTTT. As protein: CASSSRTGWQSPLHF.

This clone showed up just a few times. The chain uses TRBV6-5 and TRBJ1-1, with 7 bases that match TRBD1. CDR1 MNHEY and CDR2 SVGAGI come from the germline V gene. The CDR3 covers 13 residues. V lost 9 bases to trimming and J lost 5 bases; unmatched junction nucleotides: 9. The CDR3 nucleotides read TGTGCCAGTATTGGCCTCAGGGGGACTGAAGCTTTCTTT. Protein: CASIGLRGTEAFF.

The V and J genes are TRBV2 and TRBJ1-2; 8 bases agree with TRBD1. Unmatched junction bases numbered 12, after V lost 6 bases and J lost 6 bases. Germline CDR1 reads SNHLY; CDR2 reads FYNNEI. The length of the CDR3 is 15 residues. The CDR3 nucleotides are TGTGCCAGCAGGGACAGGGACTTAATCGGGGATGGCTACACCTTC. This sequence encodes CASRDRDLIGDGYTF.

This clone came up a few times. This chain joins TRBV7-8 and TRBJ1-2; D is uncertain. V lost 5 bases and J 3 bases, leaving 10 bases between the germline ends. The CDR3 totals 13 residues. From germline, CDR1 is SGHVS and CDR2 FQNEAQ. CDR3 nucleotides: TGTGCCAGCAGCATTAACCTGGACTATGGCTACACCTTC. This gives the protein CASSINLDYGYTF.

In its sample, this clone was seen a few times. DNA for the CDR3: TGTGCCAGCAGCTTTGCAGACTCTGGGGCCAACGTCCTGACTTTC. Its translation is CASSFADSGANVLTF. V gene TRBV7-8 combines with J gene TRBJ2-6, with unresolved D. Germline CDR1 and CDR2: SGHVS and FQNEAQ. The CDR3 sequence is 15 residues long. V gave up 3 bases and J gave up 0 bases, with 6 bases separating them.

This chain joins TRBV7-2 and TRBJ2-7; 10 bases are shared with TRBD2. Germline V gene data show CDR1 as SGHTA and CDR2 as FQGNSA. The junction had 4 bases not matched to a gene; V was cut back by 5 bases and J by 0 bases. The CDR3 covers 15 residues. CDR3: CASSRTSGASYEQYF. The CDR3 coding sequence is TGTGCCAGCAGCCGCACTAGCGGGGCCTCCTACGAGCAGTACTTC.

The CDR3 protein is CASSLGGGGIYEQYF. CDR3 nucleotides: TGTGCCAGCAGCTTGGGAGGGGGAGGAATCTACGAGCAGTACTTC. The V and J genes are TRBV5-6 and TRBJ2-7; either TRBD1 or TRBD2 may supply D (6 bases each). Germline V CDR1 and CDR2: SGHDT, YYEEEE. V lost 0 bases, J lost 3 bases, and 13 bases lay in between. This CDR3 spans 15 amino acids. Supplemented by reference TRBV5-6 and TRBJ2-7, the full variable domain reads DAGVTQSPTHLIKTRGQQVTLRCSPKSGHDTVSWYQQALGQGPQFIFQYYEEEERQRGNFPDRFSGHQFPNYSSELNVNALLLGDSALYLCASSLGGGGIYEQYFGPGTRLTVT.

This clone was seen more than once but under ten times. The chain links TRBV10-3 to TRBJ1-1, with D hard to call. V was shortened by 6 bases and J by 4 bases, with 15 bases between the two germline ends. Germline V gene sequence: CDR1 ENHRY, CDR2 SYGVKD. The CDR3 covers 14 residues. For the CDR3, the DNA is TGTGCCATCAGGGCGGACGGACTACTCACTGAAGCTTTCTTT. This sequence encodes CAIRADGLLTEAFF.

The rearrangement joins TRBV29-1 to TRBJ2-5; 10 bases are a match to TRBD1. The J call may be incorrect, as the DNA end agrees better with TRBJ2-7. Germline CDR1 is SQVTM and CDR2 is ANQGSEA. The CDR3 extends over 15 amino acids. The DNA for the CDR3 is TGCAGCGTTGATGGGACAGGGGATTTCTTGGGCGAGCAGTACTTC. Protein product: CSVDGTGDFLGEQYF.

There are a few counts of this clone. The CDR3: CASSFNGGGRTDTQYF. CDR3 sequence (DNA): TGTGCCAGCAGCTTTAATGGCGGGGGGCGCACAGATACGCAGTATTTT. The J gene is TRBJ2-3, the V gene TRBV7-2; 8 bases are a match to TRBD2. V lost 3 bases to trimming and J lost 1 base; unmatched junction nucleotides: 6. CDR1 is SGHTA, CDR2 FQGNSA, per germline. This CDR3 has 16 amino acids.

CDR3 sequence (DNA): TGTGCCAGCAGCTTGGGGGGCGACCAGTACTTC. Its translation: CASSLGGDQYF. J is TRBJ2-5 and V is TRBV7-9; D is perhaps TRBD1 or TRBD2 (6 bases each). Trimming pared 3 bases from V and 10 bases from J, leaving 9 bases between. The germline V gene encodes CDR1 SEHNR and CDR2 FQNEAQ (reference sequence). The CDR3 extends over 11 amino acids.

V is TRBV2 and J is TRBJ2-7; tentative D call: TRBD1 (6 bases). The germline V gene encodes CDR1 SNHLY and CDR2 FYNNEI. CDR3 size: 13 residues. Trimming removed 3 bases from V and 2 bases from J, with 8 bases in between. The CDR3: CASSDRGTYEQYF. CDR3 DNA: TGTGCCAGCAGTGACAGGGGCACCTACGAGCAGTACTTC. Variable domain in full (rest from reference TRBV2 and TRBJ2-7): EPEVTQTPSHQVTQMGQEVILRCVPISNHLYFYWYRQILGQKVEFLVSFYNNEISEKSEIFDDQFSVERPDGSNFTLKIRSTKLEDSAMYFCASSDRGTYEQYFGPGTRLTVT.

The genes are TRBV4-3 and TRBJ2-7; 7 bases agree with TRBD2. The CDR3 is 15 residues long. CDR1 and CDR2 (germline): LGHNA, YSLEER. The trim removed 3 bases at V and 7 bases at J, leaving 12 bases unmatched. CDR3 amino acids: CASSQGREIRYEQYF. CDR3 in DNA: TGCGCCAGCAGCCAGGGGCGGGAGATTCGCTATGAGCAGTACTTC.

The chain uses TRBV4-3 and TRBJ2-3, with 11 positions matching TRBD2. Germline CDR1 is LGHNA and CDR2 is YSLEER. The ends lost 1 base at V and 3 bases at J; junction bases unmatched: 6. The CDR3 consists of 17 residues. CDR3 bases: TGCGCCAGCAGCCAAGCCCCGGGACTAGCGGTTACAGATACGCAGTATTTT. Protein sequence: CASSQAPGLAVTDTQYF.

This clone was observed a handful of times. The J gene is TRBJ2-5, the V gene TRBV6-1, with 11 bases identical to TRBD2. The CDR3 length is 16 residues. The germline V gene encodes CDR1 MNHNS and CDR2 SASEGT. V was clipped by 1 base and J by 7 bases; unmatched bases: 8. The CDR3 coding sequence is TGTGCCAGCAGTGAAGAGGCTAGCGGGAGGTACGGGACCCAGTACTTC. Translated, it gives CASSEEASGRYGTQYF.

On this clone: An end of the junction differs from the germline gene, which may be a read error. The chain couples TRBV7-6 to TRBJ2-6; D ambiguous. Per the germline V gene, CDR1 is SGHVS and CDR2 is FNYEAQ. The CDR3 is 15 amino acids. Written as DNA, the CDR3 is TGTGCCAGCAGCTCTTGCACTGAATCTCACAAAGTCGGGCCTTTC. Protein sequence: CASSSCTESHKVGPF.

The genes are TRBV7-6 and TRBJ1-6; D perhaps matches TRBD1 (5 bases). The CDR3 extends over 15 amino acids. Looked up from germline, CDR1 is SGHVS and CDR2 is FNYEAQ. Trimming removed 2 bases from V and 5 bases from J, with 10 bases in between. The CDR3 region has the DNA TGTGCCAGCAGCTTACTGGGACGGGATAATTCACCCCTCCACTTT. Translated: CASSLLGRDNSPLHF.

This chain joins TRBV27 and TRBJ2-7; 7 positions match TRBD2. The CDR3 is made up of 13 amino acids. Germline CDR1 reads MNHEY; CDR2 reads SMNVEV (reference sequence). Trimming removed 5 bases from V and 6 bases from J; junction bases left unmatched: 7. CDR3 amino acids: CASSASGPGEQYF. The CDR3, as DNA: TGTGCCAGCAGTGCTAGCGGACCGGGCGAGCAGTACTTC.

The chain links TRBV10-3 to TRBJ1-2; weak D call: TRBD1 (5 bases). The CDR3 loop spans 14 amino acids. The ends were cut back, 4 bases at V and 3 bases at J, with 12 bases in the middle. Per the germline V gene, CDR1 is ENHRY and CDR2 is SYGVKD. CDR3 sequence reads: CAISGPDRDYGYTF. The CDR3 region has the DNA TGTGCCATCAGTGGGCCAGACAGAGACTATGGCTACACCTTC.

This clone was seen more than once but under ten times. This chain links TRBV11-2 with TRBJ1-5, with 7 bases matching TRBD1. V trimming: 4 bases; J trimming: 2 bases; junction bases outside the gene matches: 5. CDR1 SGHAT and CDR2 FQNNGV come from the germline V gene. The CDR3 consists of 15 residues. The CDR3 spells CASSSGQPGNQPQHF. The CDR3 bases are TGTGCCAGCAGCTCGGGACAGCCTGGCAATCAGCCCCAGCATTTT.

V gene TRBV19 combines with J gene TRBJ1-5; 10 bases match TRBD1. CDR1 is LNHDA and CDR2 is SQIVND in the germline V gene (reference sequence). The length of the CDR3 is 18 residues. Trimming removed 1 base from V and 6 bases from J; junction bases left unmatched: 12. The CDR3 here is CASSIGWRTGGIRQPQHF. In nucleotides, the CDR3 is TGTGCCAGTAGTATAGGTTGGAGGACAGGGGGAATTCGTCAGCCCCAGCATTTT.

The chain is built from TRBV4-1 and TRBJ2-3, with 8 nucleotides matching TRBD2. This CDR3 comprises 16 residues. The J segment lost 3 bases and the V segment lost 1 base, leaving 6 bases of the junction unmatched. CDR1 is MGHRA, CDR2 YSYEKL, per germline. DNA for the CDR3: TGCGCCAGCAGCCAAGCCCCAGCGGGAGTAACAGATACGCAGTATTTT. This translates into CASSQAPAGVTDTQYF.

This clone occurred a few times. The V gene is TRBV30, the J gene TRBJ1-4; D is possibly TRBD1 (5 bases). Germline V gene data show CDR1 as GTSNPN and CDR2 as SVGIG (reference sequence). Trimming took off 1 base at V and 8 bases at J, with 14 bases between the two ends. The CDR3 length is 14 residues. For the CDR3, the DNA is TGTGCCTGGAGTGGGGGGTATTCGAGGGAAAAACTGTTTTTT. Amino acid sequence: CAWSGGYSREKLFF.

This clone has a handful of counts. This chain uses TRBV4-1 with TRBJ2-7, with a weak D call TRBD2 (5 bases). The CDR3 runs to 15 residues. Germline CDR1 MGHRA, CDR2 YSYEKL. The V and J ends lost 4 bases and 2 bases respectively, with 15 bases between them. The CDR3 protein is CASSLYGVGAYEQYF. The CDR3 region has the DNA TGCGCCAGCAGCCTATACGGGGTCGGGGCCTACGAGCAGTACTTC.

The rearrangement uses TRBV7-8 and TRBJ2-7; D is unresolved. The CDR3 consists of 11 residues. The germline CDR1 and CDR2 sequences are SGHVS and FQNEAQ. The V end lost 0 bases, the J end lost 5 bases, and 2 bases lay between the germline ends. CDR3 residues: CASSLAHEQYF. CDR3 nucleotide sequence: TGTGCCAGCAGCTTAGCCCACGAGCAGTACTTC.

This clone was seen a few times. The chain employs TRBV19 and TRBJ2-7, with 8 bases fitting TRBD1. The length of the CDR3 is 15 residues. V lost 6 bases to trimming and J lost 2 bases; unmatched junction nucleotides: 9. Germline loops: CDR1 LNHDA, CDR2 SQIVND (reference sequence). CDR3 sequence reads: CASRNPGQETYEQYF. For the CDR3, the DNA is TGTGCCAGTAGGAATCCGGGACAGGAGACCTACGAGCAGTACTTC.